The rows below give T cell receptor beta chains drawn from one sample of a study of blood T cell repertoires in COVID-19. TCRdb's copy holds only in-frame clones and misses some; the assay was immunoSEQ multiplex PCR. Among under 250,000 clones, roughly 80% were seen once, and the ten largest hold around 4.7%. The specimen was peripheral blood. The source is a woman between 70 and 85 years old with acute or convalescent COVID-19. Both conserved end residues are trimmed from each CDR3. Clone sizes are given selectively: once, few, many, or a class where the clone is expanded.

>14|TRBV3-1/TRBV3-2|.
ASSQVLDRGNTEAF
>13|TRBV7-9|.
ASSFYRDRAYEQY
>11|TRBV19|.
ASSIRDTYGYT
>14|TRBV27|.
ASSPRTGGGNSPLH
>13|TRBV15|.
ATSREDSFTDTQY
>10|TRBV3-1/TRBV3-2|.
ATGQGRETQY
>17|TRBV7-2|.
ASSPHLPGGPLGTDTQY
>15|TRBV3-1/TRBV3-2|.
ASSQHPAGASQETQY
>14|TRBV28|.
ASLEAGQENTGELF
>11|TRBV30|.
AWSVQGSQPQH
>13|TRBV19|many
ASSIIASAYNEQF